Listed here are 20 T cell receptor beta chains from one sample, sequenced in a study of T-cell reconstitution after alpha-beta-depleted transplantation in children. The library targeted TCRbeta and was prepared with unique molecular identifiers. Each CDR3 protein gets one entry after TCRdb re-called the PCR reads with MiXCR. The sample holds about 110,000 distinct CDR3 sequences, 10% seen once. This material consisted of PBMCs from the stem cell graft donor, taken from the stem cell graft. These receptors were taken from a human donor who donated a stem cell graft to a child with acute lymphoblastic leukemia.

This clonotype was seen repeatedly, ten times or more. The rearrangement joins TRBV6-2 or TRBV6-3 to TRBJ2-1; 15 bases are a match to TRBD2. J gave up 4 bases and V 0 bases, and 10 bases lay outside the gene matches. The CDR3 contains 20 residues. The germline V gene has CDR1 MNHEY and CDR2 SVGEGT. The CDR3 region is CASSYSRTSGRAPLYNEQFF. The CDR3 DNA reads as TGTGCCAGCAGTTACTCCCGGACTAGCGGGAGGGCTCCGTTATACAATGAGCAGTTCTTC.

Ten or more counts support this clonotype. The chain has TRBV19 and TRBJ2-7; D tentatively reads TRBD1 or TRBD2 (5 bases each). Between the trimmed V and J ends, which lost 8 bases and 5 bases, there was a span of 16 bases. The CDR3 runs 13 residues. The germline CDR1 and CDR2 sequences are LNHDA and SQIVND (reference sequence). As DNA, the CDR3 is TGTGCCAGTGCCACGGGGCATCTAGACGAGCAGTACTTC. Translation: CASATGHLDEQYF.

Ten or more counts support this clonotype. The gene calls are TRBV28 and TRBJ2-1; tentatively, D is TRBD1 (6 bases). Germline V gene data show CDR1 as MDHEN and CDR2 as SYDVKM. The CDR3 is 13 residues long. The V end was cut by 10 bases, the J end by 4 bases, with 14 bases between. CDR3 in amino acids: CATGGRGYNEQFF. As DNA, the CDR3 is TGTGCCACCGGTGGAAGGGGGTACAATGAGCAGTTCTTC.

This clonotype was seen repeatedly, ten times or more. This chain uses TRBV13 with TRBJ2-3; 9 bases agree with TRBD1. V lost 5 bases to trimming and J lost 2 bases; unmatched junction nucleotides: 8. CDR3 length: 16 amino acids. Germline-derived CDR1 and CDR2 are PRHDT and FYEKMQ (reference sequence). The DNA of the CDR3 is TGTGCCAGCAGCCCAGGGCGGGACAGGGACACAGATACGCAGTATTTT. As protein: CASSPGRDRDTDTQYF.

This clonotype was counted many times. This rearrangement joins TRBV7-2 to TRBJ1-1; no firm D call. Per the germline V gene, CDR1 is SGHTA and CDR2 is FQGNSA. Trimming left V 5 bases short and J 1 base short, with 11 bases between. The CDR3 loop spans 14 amino acids. The CDR3 bases are TGTGCCAGCAGCAAACGGGGAGGGAACACTGAAGCTTTCTTT. It specifies CASSKRGGNTEAFF.

This clonotype occurred a few times. The chain combines TRBV7-2 with TRBJ2-2; 9 bases match TRBD2. The CDR3 covers 17 residues. The V segment lost 3 bases and the J segment 4 bases; nucleotides outside the gene matches: 9. In germline, CDR1 is SGHTA, CDR2 FQGNSA. For the CDR3, the DNA is TGTGCCAGCAGCTTTCGGAAGACTAGCGGAGCCACCGGGGAGCTGTTTTTT. It yields the protein CASSFRKTSGATGELFF.

This clonotype was seen many times. V gene TRBV14 combines with J gene TRBJ1-5; D gene ambiguous. Germline CDR1 is SGHDN and CDR2 is FVKESK. The CDR3 runs to 13 residues. V dropped 4 bases and J dropped 5 bases, with 9 bases sitting between them. CDR3 DNA sequence: TGTGCCAGCAGCCTGGGAACGGATCAGCCCCAGCATTTT. It yields the protein CASSLGTDQPQHF.

As regards this clonotype: A much larger clone sits a single nucleotide away, making a read error possible. The V and J genes are TRBV28 and TRBJ1-5; D might be TRBD1 (5 bases). This CDR3 is 12 amino acids long. Germline V gives CDR1 MDHEN, CDR2 SYDVKM. This CDR3 reads CSSGPNNQPQHF. The DNA of the CDR3 is TGTTCCTCAGGGCCGAACAATCAGCCCCAGCATTTT.

In this sample, this clonotype turned up many times. V usage is TRBV7-2 and J usage is TRBJ1-3, with a possible D match to TRBD1 (5 bases). The CDR3 runs to 16 residues. V dropped 4 bases and J dropped 0 bases, with 13 bases sitting between them. Germline CDR1 reads SGHTA; CDR2 reads FQGNSA. CDR3 DNA: TGTGCCAGCAGCTCGTCGGGGGAGGTCTCTGGAAACACCATATATTTT. It specifies CASSSSGEVSGNTIYF.

This clonotype was recorded many times. This sequence joins TRBV12-3 or TRBV12-4 and TRBJ2-2; D is perhaps TRBD1 (6 bases). Trimming took 7 bases from V and 2 from J, leaving 17 bases between them. The CDR3 length is 16 residues. CDR3 sequence reads: CASTHYRALNTGELFF. In DNA form, the CDR3 reads TGTGCCAGCACACATTACAGGGCACTTAACACCGGGGAGCTGTTTTTT.

This clonotype turned up a few times. The chain joins TRBV4-3 to TRBJ1-2; 9 bases line up with TRBD1. Germline CDR1 LGHNA, CDR2 YSLEER. V lost 1 base, J lost 5 bases, and 14 bases stayed unmatched. The CDR3 sequence is 18 residues long. The CDR3 here is CASSQGKTGTGFSYGYTF. Written as DNA, the CDR3 is TGCGCCAGCAGCCAAGGCAAAACCGGGACAGGGTTTTCTTATGGCTACACCTTC.

This clonotype has at least ten counts. This rearrangement joins TRBV7-9 to TRBJ2-7; D may be TRBD2 (5 bases). From germline, CDR1 is SEHNR and CDR2 FQNEAQ (reference sequence). The CDR3 consists of 12 residues. V lost 3 bases and J 7 bases, leaving 10 bases between the germline ends. The CDR3 here is CASSLEVGEQYF. The CDR3 DNA reads as TGTGCCAGCAGCTTGGAGGTTGGGGAGCAGTACTTC. Using reference TRBV7-9 and TRBJ2-7 for the parts outside the CDR3, the full variable domain is DTGVSQNPRHKITKRGQNVTFRCDPISEHNRLYWYRQTLGQGPEFLTYFQNEAQLEKSRLLSDRFSAERPKGSFSTLEIQRTEQGDSAMYLCASSLEVGEQYFGPGTRLTVT.

This clonotype was found many times. The chain links TRBV5-1 to TRBJ2-7; 8 bases are a match to TRBD1. Germline CDR1 is SGHRS and CDR2 is YFSETQ. This CDR3 has 15 residues. V shed 3 bases, J shed 2 bases, and the junction held 7 bases outside the gene matches. CDR3 DNA: TGCGCCAGCAGCTCGTCCGGGACAGGTCCCTACGAGCAGTACTTC. Amino acid sequence: CASSSSGTGPYEQYF.

For this clonotype: A much larger clone differs from this one at a single base, so this may be a read error. CDR3 DNA: TGTGCCAGAACCCTCATTGGGGGAGGTGGCTACACCTTC. The encoded protein is CARTLIGGGGYTF. The chain combines TRBV12-3 or TRBV12-4 with TRBJ1-2, with a possible D match to TRBD1 (5 bases). The CDR3 has 13 amino acids. Trimming took off 9 bases at V and 7 bases at J, with 18 bases between the two ends.

This clonotype was detected many times. This chain uses TRBV29-1 with TRBJ1-4; TRBD1 agrees at 9 bases. The ends lost 5 bases at V and 5 bases at J; junction bases unmatched: 3. Germline V gives CDR1 SQVTM, CDR2 ANQGSEA. The CDR3 sequence is 13 residues long. The CDR3 DNA reads TGCAGCGTTACCGGACAGGGGAATGAAAAACTGTTTTTT. Translated, it gives CSVTGQGNEKLFF.

This clonotype was observed at least ten times. The V gene is TRBV28, the J gene TRBJ2-1, with 7 bases lining up with TRBD2. Germline V gene sequence: CDR1 MDHEN, CDR2 SYDVKM. CDR3 length: 17 amino acids. V shed 1 base, J shed 4 bases, and the junction held 10 bases outside the gene matches. The CDR3 DNA follows: TGTGCCAGCAGTTTATTGGTTTATCGGACTAGTTACAATGAGCAGTTCTTC. Protein product: CASSLLVYRTSYNEQFF.

This clonotype was seen many times. The chain recombines TRBV5-1 with TRBJ2-1; TRBD2 matches at 8 bases. The CDR3 runs to 16 residues. Per the germline V gene, CDR1 is SGHRS and CDR2 is YFSETQ. V was clipped by 3 bases and J by 7 bases; unmatched bases: 12. CDR3 sequence (DNA): TGCGCCAGCAGCTCCCCGGCCAGCGGGGGCTGGAATGAGCAGTTCTTC. This translates into CASSSPASGGWNEQFF.

This clonotype was recorded at least ten times. The chain couples TRBV7-2 to TRBJ2-1; tentatively, D is TRBD1 (5 bases). This CDR3 is built from 13 residues. Trimming took 1 base from V and 15 from J, leaving 16 bases between them. The V gene's germline CDR1 is SGHTA and CDR2 FQGNSA. The CDR3 loop reads CASSLELGRVGFF. CDR3 DNA sequence: TGTGCCAGCAGCTTAGAGTTGGGCAGGGTTGGGTTCTTC.

The chain recombines TRBV11-2 with TRBJ2-2; no definite D call. Germline V lookup: CDR1 SGHAT, CDR2 FQNNGV. The CDR3 runs 11 residues. The germline V and J ends were trimmed by 10 bases and 8 bases, with 11 bases remaining between them. In DNA, the CDR3 is TGTGCCACCTTAGCAATTGGGGAGCTGTTTTTT. Amino acids: CATLAIGELFF.

This clonotype was counted many times. The chain couples TRBV25-1 to TRBJ2-1, with 15 bases identical to TRBD2. With 8 bases clipped from V and 5 bases from J, the junction kept 4 bases outside the gene matches. This CDR3 is 15 amino acids long. CDR1 and CDR2 from the germline V gene are MGHDK and SYGVNS. CDR3 sequence reads: CASYGLAGGDNEQFF. The DNA of the CDR3 is TGTGCCAGCTACGGACTAGCGGGAGGGGACAATGAGCAGTTCTTC.